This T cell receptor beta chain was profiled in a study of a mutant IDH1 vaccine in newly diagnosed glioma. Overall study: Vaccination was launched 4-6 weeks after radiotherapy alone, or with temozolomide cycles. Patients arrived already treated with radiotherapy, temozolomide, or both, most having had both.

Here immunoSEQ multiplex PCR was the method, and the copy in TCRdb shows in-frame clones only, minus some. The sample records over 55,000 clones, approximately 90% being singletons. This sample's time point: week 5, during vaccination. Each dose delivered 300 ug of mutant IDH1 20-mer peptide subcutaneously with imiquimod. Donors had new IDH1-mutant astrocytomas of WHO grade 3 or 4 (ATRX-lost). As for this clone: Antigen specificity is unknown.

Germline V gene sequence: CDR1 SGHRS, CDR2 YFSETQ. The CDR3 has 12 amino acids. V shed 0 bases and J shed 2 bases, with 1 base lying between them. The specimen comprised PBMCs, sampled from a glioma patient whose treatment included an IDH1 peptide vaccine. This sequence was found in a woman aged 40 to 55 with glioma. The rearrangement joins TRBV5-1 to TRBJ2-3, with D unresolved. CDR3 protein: CASSLATDTQYF. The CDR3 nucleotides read TGCGCCAGCAGCTTGGCCACAGATACGCAGTATTTT. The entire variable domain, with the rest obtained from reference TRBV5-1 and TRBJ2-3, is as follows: KAGVTQTPRYLIKTRGQQVTLSCSPISGHRSVSWYQQTPGQGLQFLFEYFSETQRNKGNFPGRFSGRQFSNSRSEMNVSTLELGDSALYLCASSLATDTQYFGPGTRLTVL.